Sequencing of this T cell receptor (beta chain) was carried out in a study of shared clonotypes between healthy human individuals. Study conclusions and caveats: At large depth, rarefaction still showed sorted-subset sequencing to be incomplete.

CDR3 length: 15 amino acids. V lost 4 bases to trimming and J lost 3 bases; unmatched junction nucleotides: 6. Per the germline V gene, CDR1 is SGHRS and CDR2 is YFSETQ. The method was immunoSEQ multiplex PCR; TCRdb's version includes in-frame clones alone and lacks a portion of them. Among 2 million to 3 million clones listed, 80% to 95% were seen once. A remark on this clone: The target antigen is unknown.

This sequence was found in a man younger than 35 in good health. Some clones in this sample may be carry-over from other donors' samples. V is TRBV5-1 and J is TRBJ2-2; 7 bases map to TRBD1. Sequencing was carried out using naive CD4+ T cells from PBMCs. Documented subset: CD45RA+ positively selected. CDR3 residues: CASSRDTGDTGELFF. The CDR3 bases are TGCGCCAGCAGCCGCGATACAGGGGACACCGGGGAGCTGTTTTTT.